The clone carrying this T cell receptor beta chain was found a few times. The germline gives CDR1 KGHSH, CDR2 LQKENI. V lost 5 bases to trimming and J lost 5 bases, with 12 bases between them. This CDR3 spans 13 amino acids. These data come from a study of CD8 T cells in Susac syndrome. With random hexamers, roughly 0.45 to 1 ug RNA was reverse transcribed. Amplification of TCR beta CDR3 was carried out by immunoSEQ multiplex PCR, which covered 54 Vbeta and 13 Jbeta segments. TCRdb recomputed calls from the immunoSEQ multiplex PCR reads with MiXCR, one row per CDR3 protein. The repertoire holds 110,000 to 150,000 distinct CDR3 sequences, with nearly 97% as singletons.

Sequenced input: CD4+ T cells from PBMCs. The V call is TRBV18, the J call TRBJ2-5; no clear D. The receptor was isolated from a human donor with Susac syndrome. The CDR3 DNA is TGTGCCAGCTCAACTAACGGGCAGGAGACCCAGTACTTC. Amino acids: CASSTNGQETQYF.